Here is one T cell receptor beta chain with its context. The age range of participants was about 18 to 89 years, with residence in more than 20 US areas. Cohorts were determined from participant-reported clinical history. This sample was included in a study of blood T cell repertoires in COVID-19. Turning to the study itself: Samples taken during acute and convalescent COVID-19 were collected in the United States, Italy and Spain.

The CDR3 extends over 16 amino acids. Germline V lookup: CDR1 SGHNT, CDR2 YYREEE (reference sequence). J gave up 4 bases and V 0 bases, and 8 bases lay outside the gene matches. TCRdb keeps only in-frame clones here, not all; method: immunoSEQ multiplex PCR. The top ten hold about 6% of the sample, which has under 300,000 clones, around 87% seen once. Sequencing was done on a sample of PBMCs or T cells enriched from blood (not recorded which). This receptor was taken from a woman under 40 with acute COVID-19. J is TRBJ2-5 and V is TRBV5-4; the match to TRBD2 covers 8 bases. CDR3 residues: CASSLGGAGALETQYF. As DNA, the CDR3 is TGTGCCAGCAGCTTGGGGGGAGCGGGGGCCCTAGAGACCCAGTACTTC.